This T cell receptor (beta chain) was identified during a study of persistence of HIV-infected CD4 T cells. An overlapping HIV-1 Gag peptide pool stimulated these cells at 0.95 to 1 ug/peptide/mL. Sorted nonresponding memory CD4+ T cells were CD40L-negative, CD69-negative, CD45RO-high. CDR3 length: 16 residues. With V trimmed by 4 bases and J by 3 bases, 7 bases remained unmatched. As concerns this clone: Its antigen is unknown.

The libraries were made with immunoSEQ version 4 in survey mode. Produced via immunoSEQ multiplex PCR; TCRdb's table is partial and in-frame only. The sample carries 36,000 or so clones, roughly four fifths recorded once. This sample comprised cultured CD4+ T cells from PBMCs, obtained from a patient who received antiretroviral therapy. V usage is TRBV6-7 and J usage is TRBJ1-3; 9 nucleotides line up with TRBD1. TRBV6-7 is classed as an ORF, of uncertain function. This receptor was obtained from an adult with HIV. The donor label of this sample is uncertain. CDR3 amino acids: CASSSPGQGHGNTIYF. The CDR3, as DNA: TGTGCCAGCAGTTCCCCGGGACAGGGACATGGAAACACCATATATTTT.